This T cell receptor (beta chain) was sequenced for a study of T-cell reconstitution after alpha-beta-depleted transplantation in children (dated by TCRdb to 2016 to 2017). At the level of the whole study: The study quantitatively tracked T-cell immune reconstitution after TCRalphabeta/CD19-depleted allogeneic hematopoietic cell transplantation in children using TCR repertoire profiling. General study outcomes and caveats: The apparently early alphabetaT-cell count recovery about two months after transplant was reportedly dependent on only several hundred rapidly expanded clones derived from non-depleted graft cells. Over the following months the frequencies of hyperexpanded clones went down, and after one year T-cell counts and TCRbeta diversity were mostly credited to newly produced T cells. The high TCRbeta diversity at day 60 in some patients was ascribed to recipient T cells and intrathymic progenitors that had survived conditioning.

This clonotype was counted only a few times. The antigen it binds to is not known. The sample holds no much larger clone one base away, and base qualities are not on file. Taken from the germline V gene (reference sequence), the CDR1 and CDR2 loops are DFQATT and SNEGSKA. CDR3 length: 14 amino acids, cysteine to phenylalanine. Only the CDR3 DNA is retained, 42 bases long and in frame from the first base. V loses 6 bases at its end and J loses 9 bases; junction bases beyond the gene matches: 15. The treatment or condition label on this specimen signifies: allogeneic hematopoietic cell transplantation with graft depleted of TCRalphabeta T cells and CD19 B cells. The children who served as transplant recipients had been given grafts of TCRalphabeta/CD19-depleted allogeneic hematopoietic cells. Libraries were prepared through PCR. The sequencing machine was an Illumina HiSeq 2500. To normalize quantification of the TCRbeta repertoire, the TCR libraries were built with molecular barcoding that relied on unique molecular identifiers. TCRdb reprocessing: public reads trimmed at Q25 with fastp, clones called with MiXCR, in-frame beta chains kept. Merged by CDR3 protein, the rows form single entries marked with the most common genes and DNA. The sample table contains over 150,000 distinct CDR3 sequences; only one count was recorded for approximately 6.3% of them. About 5.5% of the sample belongs to the ten largest clones.

The chain employs TRBV20-1 and TRBJ2-7; 9 bases in the middle match TRBD2. This TCR came from a boy between 2 and 15 years old with acute lymphoblastic leukemia, due to receive a stem cell transplant. Sequenced material: PBMCs, taken before TCRalphabeta/CD19-depleted stem cell transplant. The nucleotide sequence reads TGCAGTGCGACGTTCTCTATGGCGGGAGGGGGGCAGTACTTC. Translated, this gives CSATFSMAGGGQYF.